The 25 T cell receptor beta chains below all came from one sample that was sequenced in a study of vaccination and CD4 T cells after COVID-19. The treatment here: roughly 10-day PBMC culture with coronavirus spike peptide pools or control peptides (ViraFEST assay). For these TCRs, the target antigens are not known. The Oncomine TCR Beta short-read assay was applied to DNA of cultured CD4+ T cells. One entry per CDR3 protein, called by TCRdb with MiXCR from the PCR reads. The repertoire holds 20,000 or so distinct CDR3 sequences, 44% seen once, with 26% in the top ten. Sequencing used CD4+ T cells from blood, cultured in vitro, obtained before SARS-CoV-2 vaccination. These receptors all come from a human donor who had recovered from COVID-19.

This clonotype is a singleton in its sample. The rearrangement links TRBV11-3 to TRBJ2-5; perhaps TRBD2 as D (7 bases). This CDR3 has 15 residues. Germline lookup yields CDR1 SGHNT and CDR2 YENEEA. Trimming left V 4 bases short and J 0 bases short, with 12 bases between. CDR3 sequence reads: CASSSEGGYQETQYF. The CDR3 bases are TGTGCCAGCAGCTCGGAGGGGGGGTACCAAGAGACCCAGTACTTC.

The chain has TRBV6-1 and TRBJ1-2; 9 bases are shared with TRBD1. The CDR3 sequence is 14 residues long. Germline CDR1 is MNHNS and CDR2 is SASEGT. The trim removed 6 bases at V and 5 bases at J, leaving 7 bases unmatched. The CDR3 DNA reads TGTGCCAGCAGAACCATGGGACAGGGATATGGCTACACCTTC. The encoded protein is CASRTMGQGYGYTF.

Only a few counts were recorded for this clonotype. CDR3 loop: CSARSKLVHSTDTQYF. The CDR3 bases are TGCAGTGCCAGGAGTAAGTTGGTGCACTCCACAGATACGCAGTATTTT. V is TRBV20-1 and J is TRBJ2-3, with no clear D. CDR3 size: 16 residues. The V and J ends lost 6 bases and 2 bases respectively, with 21 bases between them. CDR1 and CDR2 (germline): DFQATT, SNEGSKA (reference sequence).

This clonotype was found a few times. The genes are TRBV20-1 and TRBJ2-7; the match to TRBD2 covers 10 bases. Looked up from germline, CDR1 is DFQATT and CDR2 is SNEGSKA (reference sequence). There are 17 residues in the CDR3. V shed 5 bases and J 0 bases; nucleotides not matched to a gene: 13. The chain's CDR3 is CSAGPWSSGGLSYEQYF. The CDR3 DNA reads as TGCAGTGCTGGACCTTGGAGTAGCGGGGGGCTCTCCTACGAGCAGTACTTC.

This clonotype appeared a single time. This chain connects TRBV7-2 to TRBJ2-5, with 9 bases fitting TRBD2. With V trimmed by 5 bases and J by 3 bases, 7 bases remained unmatched. CDR1 is SGHTA and CDR2 is FQGNSA in the germline V gene. This CDR3 contains 15 residues. Here the CDR3 DNA reads TGTGCCAGCAGCCCGAGAGCGGGGGGCGAAGAGACCCAGTACTTC. Translated, it gives CASSPRAGGEETQYF.

The genes are TRBV6-1 and TRBJ2-1, with unresolved D. V lost 2 bases and J lost 0, with 8 bases in between. CDR1 is MNHNS and CDR2 is SASEGT in the germline V gene. The CDR3 totals 15 residues. The CDR3 is CASSERTDSYNEQFF. CDR3 nucleotide sequence: TGTGCCAGCAGTGAAAGGACGGACTCCTACAATGAGCAGTTCTTC.

The rearrangement joins TRBV6-2 or TRBV6-3 to TRBJ2-5; D is undetermined. The CDR3 covers 14 residues. Per germline, CDR1 MNHEY and CDR2 SVGEGT. Trimming left V 7 bases short and J 4 bases short, with 16 bases between. The DNA for the CDR3 is TGTGCCAGCATAGGGCCTTATCGGAGAGAGACCCAGTACTTC. It is translated as CASIGPYRRETQYF.

This clonotype has more than one count but fewer than ten. The V and J genes are TRBV20-1 and TRBJ1-2; 7 nucleotides agree with TRBD1. With V trimmed by 0 bases and J by 8 bases, 6 bases remained unmatched. This CDR3 contains 13 residues. Germline values: CDR1 DFQATT, CDR2 SNEGSKA (reference sequence). DNA of the CDR3: TGCAGTGCTAGAGACTCGAAGGGGGCCGGCTACACCTTC. This translates into CSARDSKGAGYTF.

V and J are TRBV7-2 and TRBJ1-1, with D unresolved. The CDR3 runs to 14 residues. Germline values: CDR1 SGHTA, CDR2 FQGNSA. The V and J ends lost 3 bases and 1 base respectively, with 9 bases between them. CDR3 loop: CASSFSGGNTEAFF. The CDR3 DNA sequence: TGTGCCAGCAGCTTCAGTGGCGGGAACACTGAAGCTTTCTTT.

This clonotype has more than one count but fewer than ten. The rearrangement uses TRBV11-2 and TRBJ2-7; 7 bases line up with TRBD2. V dropped 5 bases and J dropped 3; count of bases not matched to a gene: 4. This CDR3 contains 13 residues. Germline V gives CDR1 SGHAT, CDR2 FQNNGV. The CDR3 DNA reads as TGTGCCAGCAGCCCTCGGGACTACTACGAGCAGTACTTC. Translation gives CASSPRDYYEQYF. The full variable domain, in which reference TRBV11-2 and TRBJ2-7 provide the parts outside the CDR3, is EAGVAQSPRYKIIEKRQSVAFWCNPISGHATLYWYQQILGQGPKLLIQFQNNGVVDDSQLPKDRFSAERLKGVDSTLKIQPAKLEDSAVYLCASSPRDYYEQYFGPGTRLTVT.

The V and J genes are TRBV21-1 and TRBJ1-1; the table's D call, TRBD1, has no DNA check behind it. TRBV21-1 is tagged as a pseudogene. CDR3 length: 16 residues. The CDR3: CASSAVLGGANTEAFF. The CDR3 DNA is TGTGCCAGCAGCGCAGTGTTAGGGGGGGCGAACACTGAAGCTTTCTTT.

The chain joins TRBV12-3 or TRBV12-4 to TRBJ1-5; weak D call: TRBD1 (5 bases). The CDR3 spans 13 residues. Trimming left V 7 bases short and J 4 bases short, with 11 bases between. CDR3 sequence (DNA): TGTGCCAGCACGGGACGGGTAAATCAGCCCCAGCATTTT. This encodes CASTGRVNQPQHF.

The chain joins TRBV5-4 to TRBJ2-3; 13 bases are a match to TRBD2. CDR3 length: 16 amino acids. V gave up 2 bases and J gave up 6 bases; unmatched junction bases: 6. The germline CDR1 and CDR2 sequences are SGHNT and YYREEE (reference sequence). CDR3 nucleotide sequence: TGTGCCAGCAGCTTACGACTAGCGGGGGGACGGGATACGCAGTATTTT. As protein: CASSLRLAGGRDTQYF. Full variable domain (rest looked up from reference TRBV5-4 and TRBJ2-3): ETGVTQSPTHLIKTRGQQVTLRCSSQSGHNTVSWYQQALGQGPQFIFQYYREEENGRGNFPPRFSGLQFPNYSSELNVNALELDDSALYLCASSLRLAGGRDTQYFGPGTRLTVL.

The rearrangement joins TRBV28 to TRBJ1-1, with unresolved D. V was clipped by 3 bases and J by 4 bases, with 12 bases between them. This CDR3 contains 14 residues. Germline V gene sequence: CDR1 MDHEN, CDR2 SYDVKM. In nucleotides, the CDR3 is TGTGCCAGCAGTTTGGGCCACAGTGGCACTGAAGCTTTCTTT. Translated, it gives CASSLGHSGTEAFF.

The chain uses TRBV28 and TRBJ1-1; TRBD1 might be the D (5 bases). CDR3 length: 11 amino acids. V was trimmed by 6 bases and J by 8 bases, leaving 10 bases between them. Germline V gene sequence: CDR1 MDHEN, CDR2 SYDVKM. The CDR3 protein is CASRGRPEAFF. DNA of the CDR3: TGTGCCAGCAGGGGACGGCCAGAAGCTTTCTTT.

The chain combines TRBV19 with TRBJ2-7, with D possibly TRBD2 on 5 matching bases. Germline V CDR1 and CDR2: LNHDA, SQIVND (reference sequence). The CDR3 length is 12 residues. V lost 5 bases and J 3 bases, leaving 8 bases between the germline ends. DNA of the CDR3: TGTGCCAGTAGTTCGGGGTTCTACGAGCAGTACTTC. This codes for CASSSGFYEQYF.

In its sample, this clonotype was seen a few times. J is TRBJ1-2 and V is TRBV30; D unclear. Trimming left V 2 bases short and J 3 bases short, with 10 bases between. The germline V gene encodes CDR1 GTSNPN and CDR2 SVGIG (reference sequence). This CDR3 spans 13 amino acids. The CDR3 here is CAWSTGKDYGYTF. Written as DNA, the CDR3 is TGTGCCTGGAGTACCGGGAAGGACTATGGCTACACCTTC.

The chain couples TRBV7-9 to TRBJ2-1, with 7 bases fitting TRBD1. The CDR3 is 14 amino acids. V shed 5 bases, J shed 6 bases, and the junction held 7 bases outside the gene matches. In germline, CDR1 is SEHNR, CDR2 FQNEAQ (reference sequence). The CDR3 DNA sequence: TGTGCCAGCAGCGGAGGACAGGTTCTCAATGAGCAGTTCTTC. It codes for CASSGGQVLNEQFF.

The V and J genes are TRBV20-1 and TRBJ1-5; D might be TRBD1 (5 bases). The germline gives CDR1 DFQATT, CDR2 SNEGSKA (reference sequence). The CDR3 spans 15 residues. V gave up 3 bases and J gave up 1 base, with 13 bases separating them. The CDR3 DNA is TGCAGTGCTAGTAGTAGGACAACAAGCAATCAGCCCCAGCATTTT. Translating gives CSASSRTTSNQPQHF.

This clonotype has a handful of counts. The chain has TRBV27 and TRBJ1-6; 10 bases are a match to TRBD1. The CDR3 loop spans 21 amino acids. Per the germline V gene, CDR1 is MNHEY and CDR2 is SMNVEV (reference sequence). V lost 5 bases, J lost 5 bases, and 21 bases stayed unmatched. DNA of the CDR3: TGTGCCAGCAGTCCGACCGGGACAGGGGACGCGGTGGTCGGACATAATTCACCCCTCCACTTT. Protein product: CASSPTGTGDAVVGHNSPLHF.

V and J are TRBV20-1 and TRBJ1-3, with D unclear. V lost 6 bases, J lost 0 bases, and 3 bases lay in between. The CDR3 totals 11 residues. Per the germline V gene, CDR1 is DFQATT and CDR2 is SNEGSKA (reference sequence). The CDR3 DNA reads TGCAGTGCGTCCTCTGGAAACACCATATATTTT. Protein product: CSASSGNTIYF.

The chain couples TRBV2 to TRBJ1-2; D gene ambiguous. This CDR3 region has 13 residues. The ends were cut back, 4 bases at V and 0 bases at J, with 6 bases in the middle. The germline V gene encodes CDR1 SNHLY and CDR2 FYNNEI. CDR3 in amino acids: CASSALSNYGYTF. CDR3 coding DNA: TGTGCCAGCAGTGCACTATCTAACTATGGCTACACCTTC.

The V and J genes are TRBV7-3 and TRBJ2-5; 9 bases are a match to TRBD1. CDR1 and CDR2 from the germline V gene are SGHTA and FQGTGA. V was pared by 6 bases and J by 5 bases, with 7 bases of the junction left unmatched. The CDR3 runs 14 residues. The CDR3 nucleotides are TGTGCCAGCAGTTCTACAGGGGGCGGGGAGACCCAGTACTTC. Protein sequence: CASSSTGGGETQYF.

The chain is built from TRBV20-1 and TRBJ1-5, with D possibly TRBD1 on 6 matching bases. This CDR3 comprises 16 residues. V lost 3 bases and J lost 3, with 18 bases in between. Germline-derived CDR1 and CDR2 are DFQATT and SNEGSKA (reference sequence). The CDR3 bases are TGCAGTGCTAGTACAATAGGGAGGGGGAACAATCAGCCCCAGCATTTT. Protein: CSASTIGRGNNQPQHF.

CDR3 amino acids: CAWSGGQAGETQYF. In nucleotides, the CDR3 is TGTGCCTGGAGCGGGGGACAGGCCGGAGAGACCCAGTACTTC. The V and J genes are TRBV30 and TRBJ2-5; 8 nucleotides agree with TRBD1. The germline gives CDR1 GTSNPN, CDR2 SVGIG (reference sequence). V was pared by 3 bases and J by 4 bases, with 7 bases of the junction left unmatched. There are 14 residues in the CDR3.